This T cell receptor beta chain is from a study of T cell responses to AZD1222 COVID-19 vaccine. Study outcomes and limitations: AZD1222 recipients seropositive at baseline numbered only six or seven. Donors skewed white British and female; clonal diversity was possibly underestimated. Across the whole spike, CD4 TCRs peaked at regions 160-218 and 743-854.

Generated by immunoSEQ multiplex PCR, the TCRdb table keeps only in-frame clones and is missing some. The sample includes over 150,000 clones, 85% to 90% of them seen just once. Remarks on this clone: No antigen is known for it.

Trimming took off 3 bases at V and 4 bases at J, with 12 bases between the two ends. The germline CDR1 and CDR2 sequences are SGHTA and FQGNSA. This CDR3 spans 14 amino acids. This sequence was found in an adult in good health. The J gene is TRBJ1-2, the V gene TRBV7-2; tentatively, D is TRBD1 (6 bases). The starting material was peripheral blood, obtained on day 0 of MenACWY control vaccination. The CDR3 protein is CASSFGGAGYGYTF. In DNA form, the CDR3 reads TGTGCCAGCAGCTTCGGGGGGGCTGGCTATGGCTACACCTTC.